This is a list of T cell receptor beta chains from one sample in a study of blood T cell repertoires in COVID-19. Assay: immunoSEQ multiplex PCR; the TCRdb copy retains only in-frame clones and omits some. The sample lists roughly 180,000 clones, 80% to 90% seen once, with around 8.2% in the top ten. Sample: peripheral blood. These TCRs come from a man in his 60s with acute or convalescent COVID-19. The CDR3 runs from the conserved cysteine through the conserved F or W. The D gene is left open where the match is weak. Clone sizes are given selectively: once, few, many, or a class where the clone is expanded.

j_call | v_call | clone_size | d_call | cdr3_aa | cdr3_nt
TRBJ2-2 | TRBV14 | . | TRBD1 | CASSQNRGTGELFF | TGTGCCAGCAGCCAAAACAGGGGGACCGGGGAGCTGTTTTTT
TRBJ2-1 | TRBV7-3 | . | TRBD2 | CASSLLGREGLKNEQFF | TGTGCCAGCAGCTTATTGGGGCGGGAGGGCCTAAAAAATGAGCAGTTCTTC
TRBJ2-1 | TRBV5-1 | . | TRBD2 | CASSLSGSSYNEQFF | TGCGCCAGCAGCTTAAGCGGGAGTTCCTACAATGAGCAGTTCTTC
TRBJ2-3 | TRBV18 | . | . | CASSPASSTDTQYF | TGTGCCAGCTCACCCGCGTCCAGCACAGATACGCAGTATTTT
TRBJ2-6 | TRBV19 | . | . | CATRTEVAGANVLTF | TGTGCCACGCGAACCGAGGTGGCTGGGGCCAACGTCCTGACTTTC
TRBJ2-1 | TRBV24-1 | once | TRBD2 | CATSDTASGSYDEQFF | TGTGCCACCAGTGACACCGCTAGCGGGAGCTACGATGAGCAGTTCTTC
TRBJ2-7 | TRBV28 | . | TRBD2 | CASSLGAGYYEQYF | TGTGCCAGCAGTTTAGGAGCGGGGTACTACGAGCAGTACTTC
TRBJ1-1 | TRBV5-1 | . | . | CASSSRVSGDGEAFF | TGCGCCAGCAGTTCCCGTGTCTCAGGGGATGGTGAAGCTTTCTTT
TRBJ1-2 | TRBV6-5 | . | TRBD1 | CASTPGQNYGYTF | TGTGCCAGCACCCCGGGACAGAACTATGGCTACACCTTC
TRBJ2-2 | TRBV18 | . | . | CASSPPSGNTGELFF | TGTGCCAGCTCACCACCTAGCGGGAACACCGGGGAGCTGTTTTTT
TRBJ2-3 | TRBV5-1 | . | TRBD1 | CASSLKGALGTDTQYF | TGCGCCAGCAGCTTAAAGGGGGCCCTAGGGACAGATACGCAGTATTTT
TRBJ2-7 | TRBV20-1 | . | . | CSASRGIYYEQYF | TGCAGTGCTAGTCGCGGGATCTACTACGAGCAGTACTTC
TRBJ1-3 | TRBV28 | . | . | CASRLSGNTIYF | TGTGCCAGCAGACTATCTGGAAACACCATATATTTT
TRBJ1-5 | TRBV5-1 | . | . | CASSLGVNQPQHF | TGCGCCAGCAGCTTAGGGGTGAATCAGCCCCAGCATTTT
TRBJ2-1 | TRBV7-2 | . | TRBD2 | CASSPTSGSYNEQFF | TGTGCCAGCAGCCCGACTAGCGGGAGTTACAATGAGCAGTTCTTC
TRBJ2-7 | TRBV28 | . | TRBD1 | CASSDREGEQYF | TGTGCCAGCAGCGACAGGGAAGGCGAGCAGTACTTC
TRBJ1-3 | TRBV28 | . | . | CASSLWGGGNTIYF | TGTGCCAGCAGTTTATGGGGGGGTGGAAACACCATATATTTT
TRBJ2-2 | TRBV12-3/TRBV12-4 | . | . | CASSPQDTGELFF | TGTGCCAGCAGTCCCCAGGACACCGGGGAGCTGTTTTTT
TRBJ2-1 | TRBV18 | . | . | CASSYRVSSSYNEQFF | TGTGCCAGCTCCTACAGGGTATCGAGCTCCTACAATGAGCAGTTCTTC
TRBJ1-5 | TRBV7-8 | once | TRBD1 | CASSSDRVGGQPQHF | TGTGCCAGCAGCTCAGACAGGGTGGGTGGTCAGCCCCAGCATTTT
TRBJ2-7 | TRBV30 | . | . | CACNRGGSYEQYF | TGTGCCTGCAACCGCGGGGGCAGTTACGAGCAGTACTTC
TRBJ1-3 | TRBV30 | . | . | CAWRPWGGSGNTIYF | TGTGCCTGGAGACCCTGGGGGGGCTCTGGAAACACCATATATTTT
TRBJ2-3 | TRBV27 | . | . | CASSRGASSDLRKDTQYF | TGTGCCAGCAGTCGAGGGGCCTCTAGCGACTTAAGGAAGGATACGCAGTATTTT
TRBJ2-7 | TRBV7-8 | . | TRBD1 | CASSFGAGGFGYEQYF | TGTGCCAGCAGCTTTGGGGCAGGGGGCTTTGGGTACGAGCAGTACTTC
TRBJ2-4 | TRBV5-1 | . | . | CASSPGELWLAKNIQYF | TGCGCCAGCAGCCCCGGGGAACTGTGGCTAGCCAAAAACATTCAGTACTTC
TRBJ2-7 | TRBV28 | . | TRBD1 | CASSFNRGLEQYF | TGTGCCAGCAGTTTCAACAGGGGGCTCGAGCAGTACTTC
TRBJ1-2 | TRBV5-1 | . | TRBD1 | CASSLVVGTVYGYTF | TGCGCCAGCAGCTTGGTAGTAGGGACAGTCTATGGCTACACCTTC
TRBJ2-7 | TRBV11-2 | few | TRBD1 | CASSLVRDRGFYEQYF | TGTGCCAGCAGCTTAGTACGGGACAGGGGTTTCTACGAGCAGTACTTC
TRBJ2-1 | TRBV5-1 | few | . | CASSLVSDNEQFF | TGCGCCAGCAGCTTGGTGTCGGACAATGAGCAGTTCTTC
TRBJ2-5 | TRBV9 | . | TRBD1 | CASSGTTGGFQETQYF | TGTGCCAGCAGTGGTACGACAGGGGGCTTCCAAGAGACCCAGTACTTC
TRBJ2-7 | TRBV11-2 | . | TRBD2 | CASSLAGTYEQYF | TGTGCCAGCTCTCTAGCGGGAACCTACGAGCAGTACTTC
TRBJ2-1 | TRBV29-1 | . | . | CSVEGGRGFEQFF | TGCAGCGTTGAAGGTGGGAGAGGATTTGAGCAGTTCTTC
TRBJ1-1 | TRBV2 | . | . | CASSGEGSTEAFF | TGTGCCAGCAGTGGGGAGGGGTCCACTGAAGCTTTCTTT
TRBJ2-3 | TRBV28 | . | . | CASSLSVGGVSTDTQYF | TGTGCCAGCAGTTTATCGGTTGGCGGGGTGAGCACAGATACGCAGTATTTT
TRBJ1-2 | TRBV6-5 | . | . | CASIPRAGGLVGYTF | TGTGCCAGCATCCCACGGGCGGGGGGGCTTGTTGGCTACACCTTC
TRBJ2-5 | TRBV19 | . | . | CASSIPQGPYYF | TGTGCCAGTAGTATCCCACAGGGCCCCTACTACTTC
TRBJ1-5 | TRBV10-2 | . | . | CATPAQHF | TGCGCCACCCCCGCCCAGCATTTT
TRBJ2-7 | TRBV2 | . | TRBD1 | CASSGTGLDEQYF | TGTGCCAGCAGCGGGACAGGGCTGGACGAGCAGTACTTC
TRBJ1-4 | TRBV7-9 | . | TRBD1 | CASSLGQGKEKLFF | TGTGCCAGCAGCTTAGGACAGGGGAAAGAAAAACTGTTTTTT
TRBJ1-5 | TRBV10-3 | . | TRBD1 | CAISEDRDQPQHF | TGTGCCATCAGTGAGGACAGGGACCAGCCCCAGCATTTT
TRBJ2-6 | TRBV9 | . | TRBD1 | CASRTDRASSGANVLTF | TGTGCCAGCAGGACGGACAGGGCAAGCTCTGGGGCCAACGTCCTGACTTTC
TRBJ2-4 | TRBV28 | . | . | CASSGGLGGNIQYF | TGTGCCAGCAGTGGTGGACTAGGGGGGAACATTCAGTACTTC
TRBJ2-1 | TRBV9 | . | TRBD1 | CASSARRQGASSYNEQFF | TGTGCCAGCAGCGCCAGACGACAGGGGGCAAGCTCCTACAATGAGCAGTTCTTC
TRBJ2-3 | TRBV30 | . | TRBD2 | CAWSSGRNTDTQYF | TGTGCCTGGAGTAGCGGGAGGAACACAGATACGCAGTATTTT
TRBJ2-1 | TRBV10-3 | . | TRBD2 | CAISPGGEDEQFF | TGTGCCATCAGCCCGGGGGGAGAGGATGAGCAGTTCTTC
TRBJ2-6 | TRBV2 | . | . | CASSEWARSGANVLTF | TGTGCCAGCAGTGAATGGGCTCGGTCTGGGGCCAACGTCCTGACTTTC